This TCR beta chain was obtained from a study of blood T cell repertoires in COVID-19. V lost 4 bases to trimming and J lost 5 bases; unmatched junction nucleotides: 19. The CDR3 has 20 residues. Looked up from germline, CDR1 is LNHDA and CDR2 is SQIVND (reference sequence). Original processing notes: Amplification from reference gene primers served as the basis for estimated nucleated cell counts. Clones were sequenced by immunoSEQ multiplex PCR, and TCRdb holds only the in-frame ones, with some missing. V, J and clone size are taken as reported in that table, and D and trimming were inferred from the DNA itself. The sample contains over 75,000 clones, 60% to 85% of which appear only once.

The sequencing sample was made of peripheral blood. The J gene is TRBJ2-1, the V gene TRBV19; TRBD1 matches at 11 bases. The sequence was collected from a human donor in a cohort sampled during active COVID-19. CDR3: CASSTFPDRGLFGFDNEQFF. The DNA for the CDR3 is TGTGCCAGTAGTACCTTCCCGGACAGGGGGCTTTTTGGGTTCGACAATGAGCAGTTCTTC.